Each of the 9 T cell receptor beta chains below was sequenced from the same sample in a study of T cell changes during pregnancy in multiple sclerosis. The method was immunoSEQ multiplex PCR; TCRdb's version includes in-frame clones alone and lacks a portion of them. The sample yields about 31,000 clones, roughly nine tenths seen once. Sequencing used CD8+ T cells from peripheral blood mononuclear cells, obtained in the second trimester of pregnancy. Receptors originate from a female donor with multiple sclerosis, enrolled in a pregnancy study.

In its sample, this clone was seen a few times. V gene TRBV30 combines with J gene TRBJ2-2; TRBD2 matches at 8 bases. The junction had 8 bases not matched to a gene; V was cut back by 3 bases and J by 5 bases. The CDR3 has 15 amino acids. The germline V gene has CDR1 GTSNPN and CDR2 SVGIG (reference sequence). The CDR3 reads CAWRLAGTETGELFF. Here the CDR3 DNA reads TGTGCCTGGAGGTTAGCGGGGACGGAAACCGGGGAGCTGTTTTTT.

Here the CDR3 reads CASSEGTSGTSPYNEQFF. CDR3 bases: TGTGCCAGCAGTGAAGGGACTAGCGGGACGAGCCCATACAATGAGCAGTTCTTC. The gene calls are TRBV2 and TRBJ2-1; 12 bases match TRBD2. V shed 1 base and J 4 bases; nucleotides not matched to a gene: 8. The CDR3 totals 18 residues. CDR1 SNHLY and CDR2 FYNNEI come from the germline V gene.

The rearrangement links TRBV4-1 to TRBJ1-5, with 8 bases that match TRBD1. The CDR3 sequence is 14 residues long. Germline lookup yields CDR1 MGHRA and CDR2 YSYEKL. With 4 bases clipped from V and 7 bases from J, the junction kept 6 bases outside the gene matches. CDR3 sequence (DNA): TGCGCCAGCAGCCCGACAGGGGACGGCCAGCCCCAGCATTTT. Translated: CASSPTGDGQPQHF.

V usage is TRBV28 and J usage is TRBJ2-1; 8 bases are a match to TRBD2. In germline, CDR1 is MDHEN, CDR2 SYDVKM. Unmatched junction bases numbered 4, after V lost 7 bases and J lost 2 bases. The CDR3 totals 14 residues. The CDR3 region has the DNA TGTGCCAGCACTCAAGCGGGAGCCTACAATGAGCAGTTCTTC. This gives the protein CASTQAGAYNEQFF.

The rearrangement joins TRBV7-8 to TRBJ2-1; TRBD2 aligns across 11 bases. J lost 2 bases, V lost 4 bases, and 7 bases had no gene match. This CDR3 has 17 amino acids. Germline V gene lookup returns CDR1 SGHVS and CDR2 FQNEAQ. Here the CDR3 DNA reads TGTGCCAGCAGCTGGGTTTTAGCGGGAGGGCCCTACAATGAGCAGTTCTTC. This codes for CASSWVLAGGPYNEQFF. Full variable domain (remainder filled in from reference TRBV7-8 and TRBJ2-1): GAGVSQSPRYKVAKRGQDVALRCDPISGHVSLFWYQQALGQGPEFLTYFQNEAQLDKSGLPSDRFFAERPEGSVSTLKIQRTQQEDSAVYLCASSWVLAGGPYNEQFFGPGTRLTVL.

This chain uses TRBV4-3 with TRBJ2-1; 9 positions match TRBD1. J lost 8 bases, V lost 0 bases, and 5 bases had no gene match. This CDR3 spans 15 amino acids. Germline values: CDR1 LGHNA, CDR2 YSLEER. The CDR3 region is CASSQEQGAMYEQFF. In DNA, the CDR3 is TGCGCCAGCAGCCAAGAACAGGGGGCTATGTATGAGCAGTTCTTC.

J is TRBJ2-3 and V is TRBV9, with a possible D match to TRBD2 (6 bases). The CDR3 runs to 13 residues. The V gene lost 4 bases and the J gene lost 4 bases, with 10 bases spanning the gap. Germline loops: CDR1 SGDLS, CDR2 YYNGEE. The CDR3 DNA reads TGTGCCAGCAGCACCGGGACTCCAGATACGCAGTATTTT. As protein: CASSTGTPDTQYF. Using reference TRBV9 and TRBJ2-3 for the parts outside the CDR3, the full variable domain is DSGVTQTPKHLITATGQRVTLRCSPRSGDLSVYWYQQSLDQGLQFLIQYYNGEERAKGNILERFSAQQFPDLHSELNLSSLELGDSALYFCASSTGTPDTQYFGPGTRLTVL.

V usage is TRBV30 and J usage is TRBJ2-5; D possibly corresponds to TRBD1 (6 bases). The J call could be wrong; TRBJ2-7 is a better fit for the DNA end. Germline CDR1 is GTSNPN and CDR2 is SVGIG (reference sequence). CDR3 length: 14 amino acids. This CDR3 reads CACGPKRGTYEQYF. CDR3 in DNA: TGTGCCTGTGGCCCCAAAAGGGGGACCTACGAGCAGTACTTC.

The V and J genes are TRBV27 and TRBJ1-2; 8 nucleotides align to TRBD1. The V gene's germline CDR1 is MNHEY and CDR2 SMNVEV (reference sequence). This CDR3 is 16 amino acids long. V lost 2 bases, J lost 5 bases, and 10 bases stayed unmatched. This chain's CDR3 is CASSLLSGQGPYGYTF. The CDR3 nucleotides read TGTGCCAGCAGTTTACTAAGCGGACAGGGCCCATATGGCTACACCTTC.